A selection of T cell receptor beta chains follows, all from one sample in a study of shared clonotypes between healthy human individuals. TCRdb's table, derived via immunoSEQ multiplex PCR, lists solely in-frame clones and lacks some. The sample includes roughly 2.1 million clones, approximately 94% of them seen just once. Material for sequencing was naive CD8+ T cells from PBMCs. The source of these receptors is a man younger than 30 in good health. Some clones in this sample may be carry-over from other donors' samples. Both conserved end residues are part of each CDR3. The D gene is left open where the match is weak. Only part of the rows carry a size: once, few, many, or a class if the clone is expanded.

J gene,clone size,D gene,V gene,CDR3 DNA,CDR3 protein
TRBJ2-7,-,TRBD1,TRBV13,TGTGCCAGCAGCTTAGCCGGTGGACAGGGCCTATCCTCCTACGAGCAGTACTTC,CASSLAGGQGLSSYEQYF
TRBJ1-1,-,-,TRBV11-2,TGTGCCAGCAGCTTTACCAGGGGTGGCACTGAAGCTTTCTTT,CASSFTRGGTEAFF
TRBJ1-2,-,-,TRBV6-5,TGTGCCAGCAGCTATGGCGCATATGGCTACACCTTC,CASSYGAYGYTF
TRBJ1-5,-,-,TRBV29-1,TGCAGCGCCATCTTGGGTAGCAATCAGCCCCAGCATTTT,CSAILGSNQPQHF
TRBJ1-1,-,-,TRBV11-2,TGTGCCAGCAGCTTATACGGCAGGGGCACTGAAGCTTTCTTT,CASSLYGRGTEAFF
TRBJ1-1,-,TRBD1,TRBV15,TGTGCCATCAACAGGGGGGGAAACACTGAAGCTTTCTTT,CAINRGGNTEAFF
TRBJ2-3,-,-,TRBV19,TGTGCCAGTAGTTCTTCTTTCGTTCATACGCAGTATTTT,CASSSSFVHTQYF
TRBJ2-1,-,TRBD2,TRBV6-5,TGTGCCAGCAATAGGGCGGGAGGGTACCTCGAGCAGTTCTTC,CASNRAGGYLEQFF
TRBJ1-4,-,-,TRBV4-2,TGTGCCAGCAGCCAAGGGGGGGAGGGTAATGAAAAACTGTTTTTT,CASSQGGEGNEKLFF
TRBJ2-1,-,TRBD1,TRBV27,TGTGCCAGCAGTTTCCTCATGGGGACAGAATACAATGAGCAGTTCTTC,CASSFLMGTEYNEQFF
TRBJ1-1,once,-,TRBV2,TGTGCCAGGAAGAGAAGGGGCACTGAAGCTTTCTTT,CARKRRGTEAFF
TRBJ1-1,-,-,TRBV6-5,TGTGCCAGCGCGGGGGGGAACACTGAAGCTTTCTTT,CASAGGNTEAFF
TRBJ2-7,-,TRBD1,TRBV4-3,TGCGCCAGCAGCCAAGAGGGTCGGACAGGGGGAAGGTACGAGCAGTACTTC,CASSQEGRTGGRYEQYF
TRBJ1-2,-,-,TRBV6-5,TGTGCCAGCAGTTACTCTCGCAGAATAACCGATGGCTACACCTTC,CASSYSRRITDGYTF
TRBJ1-5,-,-,TRBV7-8,TGTGCCAGCAGCCACCTGGCGGGAGGGAGCAATCAGCCCCAGCATTTT,CASSHLAGGSNQPQHF
TRBJ1-2,once,-,TRBV4-3,TGCGCCAGCAGCCAAGTGTGGGGGGGGACTAACTATGGCTACACCTTC,CASSQVWGGTNYGYTF
TRBJ2-7,-,-,TRBV11-2,TGTGCCAGCAGCTTCGGGACTGGGTCCTACGAGCAGTACTTC,CASSFGTGSYEQYF
TRBJ2-5,-,-,TRBV7-9,TGTGCCAGCACTAAATATATCGGGGTTCTAGAGACCCAGTACTTC,CASTKYIGVLETQYF
TRBJ2-7,-,-,TRBV10-3,TGTGCCATCAGTGAGTCAGTCTCGAGCTCCTACGAGCAGTACTTC,CAISESVSSSYEQYF
TRBJ2-1,-,TRBD2,TRBV27,TGTGCCAGCAGTCTCGTACTAGCGGGAGGTCCTAATGAGCAGTTCTTC,CASSLVLAGGPNEQFF
TRBJ2-3,-,TRBD2,TRBV7-9,TGTGCCAGCAGCTACGGGACTAGCCCTACTCGGCTCGGCACAGATACGCAGTATTTT,CASSYGTSPTRLGTDTQYF
TRBJ1-1,-,TRBD1,TRBV7-9,TGTGCCAGCAGCTTAGGACAGGGGGAAGCTTTCTTT,CASSLGQGEAFF
TRBJ2-1,-,-,TRBV10-1,TGCGCCAGCAGTGACGGGCGGGATCGATTCGGAGAGCAGTTCTTC,CASSDGRDRFGEQFF
TRBJ2-5,-,TRBD1,TRBV29-1,TGCAGCCTCGGGGACAGGGTGGGAGAGACCCAGTACTTC,CSLGDRVGETQYF
TRBJ2-7,-,-,TRBV29-1,TGCAGCGTTGATAATCGACACGGAAACGAGCAGTACTTC,CSVDNRHGNEQYF
TRBJ2-3,-,-,TRBV7-7,TGTGCCAGCAGCCCCGGGTCCCCATTCGTTGAAACGCAGTATTTT,CASSPGSPFVETQYF
TRBJ2-7,-,-,TRBV7-9,TGTGCCAGCAGCTTATCGGACATCCAATGGTACGAGCAGTACTTC,CASSLSDIQWYEQYF
TRBJ2-3,-,-,TRBV30,TGTGCCTGGAGTGTACTCAGGACTAGCACAGATACGCAGTATTTT,CAWSVLRTSTDTQYF
TRBJ2-3,-,-,TRBV11-2,TGTGCCAGCAGCTTCCCTGGCAGGGGCACAGATACGCAGTATTTT,CASSFPGRGTDTQYF
TRBJ2-2,-,-,TRBV7-9,TGTGCCAGCAGCCTCGAGGACACCGGGGAGCTGTTTTTT,CASSLEDTGELFF
TRBJ2-7,-,-,TRBV2,TGTGCCAGCGGAGGACTTGCCTACGAGCAGTACTTC,CASGGLAYEQYF
TRBJ2-1,-,TRBD1,TRBV4-1,TGCGCCAGCAGCCCTACCGGGACAGAGTACAATGAGCAGTTCTTC,CASSPTGTEYNEQFF
TRBJ2-7,-,-,TRBV27,TGTGCCAGCAGTGCGGGCCGGACGGGGACGGGGCAGTACTTC,CASSAGRTGTGQYF
TRBJ2-3,-,TRBD2,TRBV28,TGTGCCAGCAGTTTGCAGAAGAGCGGGAGAGATACGCAGTATTTT,CASSLQKSGRDTQYF
TRBJ2-7,-,TRBD1,TRBV13,TGTGCCAGCAGCTGGGGACAGGGCTACGAGCAGTACTTC,CASSWGQGYEQYF
TRBJ2-7,-,TRBD1,TRBV27,TGTGCCAGCAGTTTGACGACAGGGTCCCCCTACGAGCAGTACTTC,CASSLTTGSPYEQYF
TRBJ1-5,-,-,TRBV30,TGTGCCTGGAGTGTATCGGGGTTCAATCAGCCCCAGCATTTT,CAWSVSGFNQPQHF
TRBJ1-1,few,-,TRBV11-2,TGTGCCAGCAGCTTAGACCTGAACACTGAAGCTTTCTTT,CASSLDLNTEAFF
TRBJ2-3,-,TRBD2,TRBV19,TGTGCCAGTAGTATAGGGGGCGGGAGTTCGACAGATACGCAGTATTTT,CASSIGGGSSTDTQYF
TRBJ2-3,-,-,TRBV27,TGTGCCAGCAGCCCAGGGTTTCCCACAGATACGCAGTATTTT,CASSPGFPTDTQYF
TRBJ2-7,-,TRBD1,TRBV7-9,TGTGCCAGCAGCCCCCGGGACAGGGGGGTGACCTACGAGCAGTACTTC,CASSPRDRGVTYEQYF
TRBJ1-4,-,-,TRBV19,TGTGCCAGTAGTCACATGTTCCCAACTAATGAAAAACTGTTTTTT,CASSHMFPTNEKLFF
TRBJ2-3,-,TRBD1,TRBV4-1,TGCGCCAGCAGCCAGGACAGGGTGGGCACAGATACGCAGTATTTT,CASSQDRVGTDTQYF
TRBJ1-5,-,-,TRBV30,TGTGCCTGGAGTCCCCCGATGGGGGATCGAGGCAATCAGCCCCAGCATTTT,CAWSPPMGDRGNQPQHF
TRBJ2-2,once,-,TRBV7-6,TGTGCCAGCAGCGACCAGGGGAACACCGGGGAGCTGTTTTTT,CASSDQGNTGELFF
TRBJ2-1,-,TRBD2,TRBV30,TGTGCCTGGAGTGTCGCTAGCGGGAGCGATGAGCAGTTCTTC,CAWSVASGSDEQFF
TRBJ2-2,-,-,TRBV7-6,TGTGCCAGCAGCCTCGGCCCGACCGGGGAGCTGTTTTTT,CASSLGPTGELFF
TRBJ2-7,-,-,TRBV29-1,TGCAGCGTTGGTGCTAAAACTCCCTACGAGCAGTACTTC,CSVGAKTPYEQYF
TRBJ2-7,-,TRBD1,TRBV7-3,TGTGCCAGCAGCTTCCCACAGGGGGCTCGCTCCTACGAGCAGTACTTC,CASSFPQGARSYEQYF
TRBJ1-2,-,TRBD1,TRBV29-1,TGCAGCGTTGAATGGTTGGGACAGGGAGCTAACTATGGCTACACCTTC,CSVEWLGQGANYGYTF
TRBJ2-5,-,TRBD2,TRBV7-6,TGTGCCAGCAGCTTAGGCGGGTCTAGCGGGGGGCGAGGGGAGACCCAGTACTTC,CASSLGGSSGGRGETQYF
TRBJ2-3,-,TRBD1,TRBV28,TGTGCCAGCAGTTTAAGGGGACAGGGGGCCGGAGATACGCAGTATTTT,CASSLRGQGAGDTQYF
TRBJ2-7,-,TRBD1,TRBV5-6,TGTGCCAGCAGCTCCAGGACAGGGTACGTGGGGGAGCAGTACTTC,CASSSRTGYVGEQYF